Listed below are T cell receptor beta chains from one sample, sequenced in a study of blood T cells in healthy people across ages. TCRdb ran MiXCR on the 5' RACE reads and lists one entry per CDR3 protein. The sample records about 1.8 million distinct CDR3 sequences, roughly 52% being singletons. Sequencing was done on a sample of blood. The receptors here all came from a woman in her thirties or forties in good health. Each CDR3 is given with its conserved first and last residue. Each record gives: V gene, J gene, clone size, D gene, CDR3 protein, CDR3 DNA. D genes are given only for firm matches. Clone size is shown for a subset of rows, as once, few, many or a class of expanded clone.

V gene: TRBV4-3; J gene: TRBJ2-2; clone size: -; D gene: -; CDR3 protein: CASSQGGSRVKAGELFF; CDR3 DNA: TGCGCCAGCAGCCAAGGGGGTTCAAGGGTAAAAGCCGGGGAGCTGTTTTTT
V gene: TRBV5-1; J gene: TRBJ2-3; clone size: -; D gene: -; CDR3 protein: CASRLEGAWADTQYF; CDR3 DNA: TGCGCCAGCAGATTGGAGGGGGCTTGGGCAGATACGCAGTATTTT
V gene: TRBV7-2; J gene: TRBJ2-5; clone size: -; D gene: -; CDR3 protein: CASSLASTSRETQYF; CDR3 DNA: TGTGCCAGCAGCTTAGCGTCGACTTCCAGGGAGACCCAGTACTTC
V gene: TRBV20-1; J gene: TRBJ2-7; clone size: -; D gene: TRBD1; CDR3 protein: CSARPGQGFNEQYF; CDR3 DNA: TGCAGTGCTCGGCCGGGACAGGGTTTTAATGAGCAGTACTTC
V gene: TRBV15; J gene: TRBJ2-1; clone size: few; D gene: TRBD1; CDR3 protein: CATSRDLGTGVSDEQFF; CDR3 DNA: TGTGCCACCAGCAGAGATCTTGGGACAGGGGTGAGCGATGAGCAGTTCTTC
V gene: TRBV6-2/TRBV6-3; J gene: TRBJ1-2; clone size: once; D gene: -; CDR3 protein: CASSSPGVDYGYTF; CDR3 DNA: TGTGCCAGCAGTTCACCTGGGGTCGACTATGGCTACACCTTC
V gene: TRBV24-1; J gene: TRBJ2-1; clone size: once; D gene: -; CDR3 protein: CATSDYRTAMGNEQFF; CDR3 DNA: TGTGCCACCAGTGACTACCGGACAGCTATGGGCAATGAGCAGTTCTTC
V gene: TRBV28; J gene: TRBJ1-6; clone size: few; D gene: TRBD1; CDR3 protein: CASRDRGSYNSPLHF; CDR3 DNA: TGTGCCAGCAGGGACAGGGGGTCATATAATTCACCCCTCCACTTT
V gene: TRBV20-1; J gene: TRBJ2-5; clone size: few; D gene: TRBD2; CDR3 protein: CSARVLAAQETQYF; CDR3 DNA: TGCAGTGCTAGGGTACTAGCGGCCCAAGAGACCCAGTACTTC
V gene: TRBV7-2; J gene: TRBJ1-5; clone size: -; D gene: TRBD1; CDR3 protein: CASGPGQEIYQPQHF; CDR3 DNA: TGTGCCAGCGGACCGGGACAGGAAATATATCAGCCCCAGCATTTT
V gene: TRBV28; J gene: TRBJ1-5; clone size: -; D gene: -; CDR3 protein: CASSSRGGWGNQPQHF; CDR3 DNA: TGTGCCAGCAGTAGCCGGGGGGGCTGGGGCAATCAGCCCCAGCATTTT
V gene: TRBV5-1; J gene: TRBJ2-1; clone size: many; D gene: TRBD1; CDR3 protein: CASSSGQGPYNEQFF; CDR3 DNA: TGTGCCAGCAGCTCGGGACAGGGTCCCTACAATGAGCAGTTCTTC
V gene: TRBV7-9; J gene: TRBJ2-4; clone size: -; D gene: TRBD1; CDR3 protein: CASSITGEAKNIQYF; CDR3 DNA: TGTGCCAGCAGCATAACAGGGGAAGCCAAAAACATTCAGTACTTC
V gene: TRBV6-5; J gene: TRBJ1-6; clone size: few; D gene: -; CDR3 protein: CASRPDVRNSPLHF; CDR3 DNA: TGTGCCAGCAGACCCGACGTCCGGAATTCACCCCTCCACTTT
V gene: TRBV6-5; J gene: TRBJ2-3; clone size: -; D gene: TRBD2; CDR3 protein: CACSIGLARDTQYF; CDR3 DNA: TGTGCCTGCAGTATAGGACTAGCTAGGGATACGCAGTATTTT
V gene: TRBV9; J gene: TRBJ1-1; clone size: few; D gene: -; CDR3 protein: CASKEGPENTEAFF; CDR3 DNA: TGTGCCAGCAAGGAGGGTCCGGAGAACACTGAAGCTTTCTTT
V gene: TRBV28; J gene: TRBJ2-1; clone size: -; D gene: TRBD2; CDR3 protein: CASRNRGLAGGDGVYNEQFF; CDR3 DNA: TGTGCCAGCAGGAATAGAGGACTAGCGGGAGGGGATGGGGTCTACAATGAGCAGTTCTTC
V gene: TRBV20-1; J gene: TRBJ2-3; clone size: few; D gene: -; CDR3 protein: CSASDRPTDTQYF; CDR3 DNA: TGCAGTGCTTCCGACAGGCCCACAGATACGCAGTATTTT
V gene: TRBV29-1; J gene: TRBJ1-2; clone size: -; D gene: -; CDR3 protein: CSVEQRGGNYGYTF; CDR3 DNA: TGCAGCGTTGAACAAAGAGGGGGAAACTATGGCTACACCTTC
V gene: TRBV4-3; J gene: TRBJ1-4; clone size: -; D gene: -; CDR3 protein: CASSQEESRNYEKLFF; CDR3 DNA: TGCGCCAGTAGCCAAGAGGAGTCCCGTAATTATGAAAAACTGTTTTTT
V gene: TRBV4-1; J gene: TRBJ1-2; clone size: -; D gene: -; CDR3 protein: CASSQVRRANYGYTF; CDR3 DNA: TGCGCCAGCAGCCAAGTGCGCAGGGCTAACTATGGCTACACCTTC
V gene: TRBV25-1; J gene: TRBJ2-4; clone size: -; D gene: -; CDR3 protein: CASSEFGTAKNIQYF; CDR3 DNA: TGTGCCAGCAGTGAATTCGGAACAGCCAAAAACATTCAGTACTTC
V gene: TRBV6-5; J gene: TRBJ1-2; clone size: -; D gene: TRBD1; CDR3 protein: CASSKGTESPYGYTF; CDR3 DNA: TGTGCCAGCAGTAAAGGGACAGAATCACCCTATGGCTACACCTTC
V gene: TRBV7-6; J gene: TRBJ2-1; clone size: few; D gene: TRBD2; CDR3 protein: CASSELAGGSSYNEQFF; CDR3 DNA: TGTGCCAGCAGCGAGCTAGCGGGGGGGAGCTCCTACAATGAGCAGTTCTTC
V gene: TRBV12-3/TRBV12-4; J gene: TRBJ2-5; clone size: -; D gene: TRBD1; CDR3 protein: CASSENRGRETQYF; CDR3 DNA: TGTGCCAGCAGTGAGAACAGGGGGCGAGAGACCCAGTACTTC
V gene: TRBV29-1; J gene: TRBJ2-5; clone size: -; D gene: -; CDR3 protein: CSVEDRQKQETQYF; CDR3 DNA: TGCAGCGTTGAAGATCGACAGAAACAAGAGACCCAGTACTTC
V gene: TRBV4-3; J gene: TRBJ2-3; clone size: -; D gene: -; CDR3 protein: CASSQADGTDTQYF; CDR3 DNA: TGCGCCAGCAGCCAAGCTGACGGCACAGATACGCAGTATTTT
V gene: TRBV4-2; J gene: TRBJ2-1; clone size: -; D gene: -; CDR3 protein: CASSQDGGQHNEQFF; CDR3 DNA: TGTGCCAGCAGCCAGGACGGGGGACAACACAATGAGCAGTTCTTC
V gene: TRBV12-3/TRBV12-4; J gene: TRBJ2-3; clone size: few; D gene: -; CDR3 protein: CASTRFADTQYF; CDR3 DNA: TGTGCCAGCACTCGTTTCGCAGATACGCAGTATTTT
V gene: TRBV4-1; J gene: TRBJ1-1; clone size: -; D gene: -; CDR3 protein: CASSQEGYSEAFF; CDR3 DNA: TGCGCCAGCAGCCAAGAAGGATATTCTGAAGCTTTCTTT
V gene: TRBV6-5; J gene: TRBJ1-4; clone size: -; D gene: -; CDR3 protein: CASSYSKVPEGSEKLFF; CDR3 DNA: TGTGCCAGCAGTTACTCGAAGGTGCCGGAGGGCAGTGAAAAACTGTTTTTT
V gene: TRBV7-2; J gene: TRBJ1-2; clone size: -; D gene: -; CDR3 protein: CASSVSGSGYTF; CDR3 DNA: TGTGCCAGCAGCGTATCGGGTTCCGGCTACACCTTC
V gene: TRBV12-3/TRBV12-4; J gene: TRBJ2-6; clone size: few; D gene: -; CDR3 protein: CASRWNGANVLTF; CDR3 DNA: TGTGCCAGCCGTTGGAACGGGGCCAACGTCCTGACTTTC
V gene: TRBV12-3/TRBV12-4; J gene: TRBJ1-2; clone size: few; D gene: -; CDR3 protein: CASGGGGYTF; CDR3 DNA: TGTGCCAGCGGAGGAGGAGGCTACACCTTC
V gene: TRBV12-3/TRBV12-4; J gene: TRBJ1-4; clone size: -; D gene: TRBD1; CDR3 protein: CASSYPTGGVPNEKLFF; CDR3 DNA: TGTGCCAGCAGTTACCCCACAGGGGGCGTACCAAATGAAAAACTGTTTTTT
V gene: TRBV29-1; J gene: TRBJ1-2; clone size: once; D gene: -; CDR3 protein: CSVPSQGAYGYTF; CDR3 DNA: TGCAGCGTCCCCTCCCAGGGAGCCTATGGCTACACCTTC
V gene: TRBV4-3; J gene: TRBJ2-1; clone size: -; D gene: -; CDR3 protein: CASSQDTGLRNEQFF; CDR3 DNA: TGCGCCAGCAGCCAAGATACCGGGCTTCGGAATGAGCAGTTCTTC
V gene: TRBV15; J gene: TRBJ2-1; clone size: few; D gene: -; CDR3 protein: CATSSQGLVYNEQFF; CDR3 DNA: TGTGCCACCAGCAGTCAGGGGTTGGTCTACAATGAGCAGTTCTTC
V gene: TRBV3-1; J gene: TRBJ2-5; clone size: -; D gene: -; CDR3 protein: CASSPPDETQYF; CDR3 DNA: TGTGCCAGCAGCCCCCCGGACGAGACCCAGTACTTC
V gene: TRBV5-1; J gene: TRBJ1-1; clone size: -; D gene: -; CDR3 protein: CASSRGAAGMENTEAFF; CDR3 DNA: TGCGCCAGCAGCCGTGGGGCAGCGGGAATGGAGAACACTGAAGCTTTCTTT
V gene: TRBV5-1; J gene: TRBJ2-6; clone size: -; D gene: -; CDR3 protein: CASRKSRESGANVLTF; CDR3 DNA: TGCGCCAGCAGAAAATCCAGGGAATCTGGGGCCAACGTCCTGACTTTC
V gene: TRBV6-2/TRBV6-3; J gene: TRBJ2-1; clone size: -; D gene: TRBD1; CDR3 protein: CASSYLTGEGDNEQFF; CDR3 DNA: TGTGCCAGCAGTTACCTAACAGGGGAAGGGGACAATGAGCAGTTCTTC